This T cell receptor beta chain comes out of a study of blood T cells in healthy people across ages. Study results and caveats: From one million sequenced T cells, diversity estimates were lower bounds. Naive and antigen-experienced cells could not be conclusively compared, given unsorted PBMCs. The unknown donor CMV status may have confounded expanded clonotype changes.

V lost 8 bases and J lost 2, with 12 bases in between. This CDR3 has 13 residues. CDR1 KGHSH and CDR2 LQKENI come from the germline V gene. On this clonotype: Its antigen is not identified.

It was with a sample-barcoded 5' primer and a J-beta primer mix that a second PCR of about 7 to 12 cycles was run. Tags on each cDNA molecule came from a template-switch adaptor with 12 random nucleotides. MiXCR, run by TCRdb on the 5' RACE reads, gives a single entry per CDR3 protein. The repertoire holds hundreds of thousands of distinct CDR3 sequences, with around 48% as singletons. Sequencing input: blood. The rearrangement links TRBV18 to TRBJ2-5; D is perhaps TRBD1 (6 bases). The clonotype comes from a woman aged 55-75 years in good health. This CDR3 reads CASQQGKQETQYF. The CDR3 bases are TGTGCCAGCCAACAGGGTAAACAAGAGACCCAGTACTTC. Based on the CDR3 plus reference TRBV18 and TRBJ2-5, the full variable domain is NAGVMQNPRHLVRRRGQEARLRCSPMKGHSHVYWYRQLPEEGLKFMVYLQKENIIDESGMPKERFSAEFPKEGPSILRIQQVVRGDSAAYFCASQQGKQETQYFGPGTRLLVL.